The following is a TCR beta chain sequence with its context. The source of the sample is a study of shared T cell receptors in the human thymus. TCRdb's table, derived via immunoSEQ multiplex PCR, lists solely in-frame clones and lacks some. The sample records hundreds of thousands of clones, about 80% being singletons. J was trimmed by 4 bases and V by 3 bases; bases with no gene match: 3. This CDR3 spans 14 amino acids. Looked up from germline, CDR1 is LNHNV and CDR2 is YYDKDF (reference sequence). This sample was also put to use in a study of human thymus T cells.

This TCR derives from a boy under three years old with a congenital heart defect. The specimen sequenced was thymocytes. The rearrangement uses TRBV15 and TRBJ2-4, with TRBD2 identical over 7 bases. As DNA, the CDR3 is TGTGCCACCAGCAGCGGACTAGTGAAAAACATTCAGTACTTC. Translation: CATSSGLVKNIQYF.